What follows is one T cell receptor beta chain and its context. Its antigen is unknown. Combined were second doses at about 4 or about 12 weeks. The sample originates from a study of T cell responses to AZD1222 COVID-19 vaccine. Findings of the study overall: Spike-specific TCR depth and breadth grew after two AZD1222 doses. Only 5 or 6 people who got AZD1222 tested seropositive at baseline. Females outnumbered males among donors, who were mostly white British; clonal diversity was possibly underestimated.

TCRdb keeps only in-frame clones here, not all; method: immunoSEQ multiplex PCR. Counted here are about 120,000 clones, roughly 91% occurring once; the ten biggest clones make up around 5%. This specimen was peripheral blood, taken 28 days after the second AZD1222 dose. This clonotype originated in an adult who received the AZD1222 COVID-19 vaccine.

CDR3 nucleotide sequence: TGTGCCAGCAGCTTAGACGGGGCCAAGATTGGCACAGATACGCAGTATTTT. Its translation is CASSLDGAKIGTDTQYF. V is TRBV7-8 and J is TRBJ2-3; D may be TRBD1 or TRBD2 (5 bases each). The CDR3 runs to 17 residues. Trimming pared 1 base from V and 1 base from J, leaving 15 bases between. Germline V gene data show CDR1 as SGHVS and CDR2 as FQNEAQ. The full variable domain, its missing parts supplied by reference TRBV7-8 and TRBJ2-3, is GAGVSQSPRYKVAKRGQDVALRCDPISGHVSLFWYQQALGQGPEFLTYFQNEAQLDKSGLPSDRFFAERPEGSVSTLKIQRTQQEDSAVYLCASSLDGAKIGTDTQYFGPGTRLTVL.